A selection of T cell receptor beta chains follows, all from one sample in a study of blood T cells in healthy people across ages. TCRdb re-called the 5' RACE reads through MiXCR, storing one row per CDR3 protein. The table includes about 840,000 distinct CDR3 sequences, 25% to 30% detected once. These data are also associated with another study on T cells of mothers and their children.

Sequences were obtained from blood. All receptors come from a woman aged 40 to 50 in good health. CDR3s include the opening cysteine and the closing phenylalanine or tryptophan. Each record gives: J gene, clone size, D gene, V gene, CDR3 DNA, CDR3 protein. The D gene is left open where the match is weak. The size entry is marked missing in some rows and otherwise reads once, few, many or a size class.

TRBJ1-2 | . | . | TRBV2 | TGTGCCAGCAGCCCCGAGAGTGGCTACACCTTC | CASSPESGYTF
TRBJ1-2 | many | TRBD1 | TRBV4-3 | TGCGCCAGCAGCTTGGACAGGGATAACTATGGCTACACCTTC | CASSLDRDNYGYTF
TRBJ1-1 | few | . | TRBV10-3 | TGTGCCATTCGCTTGGAGGGAAACGCTGAAGCTTTCTTT | CAIRLEGNAEAFF
TRBJ2-7 | few | . | TRBV7-9 | TGTGCCAGCACGGAGGGGCCCAACGCCTACGAGCAGTACTTC | CASTEGPNAYEQYF
TRBJ1-6 | many | . | TRBV4-3 | TGCGCCAGCAGCCAAGCGGACGGACATTCACCCCTCCACTTT | CASSQADGHSPLHF
TRBJ2-1 | . | . | TRBV29-1 | TGCAGCGTTGAACGGACTTACCATCCCTACAATGAGCAGTTCTTC | CSVERTYHPYNEQFF
TRBJ1-2 | . | . | TRBV12-3/TRBV12-4 | TGTGCCAGCAACGGTTTCTGGTACGGCTACACCTTC | CASNGFWYGYTF
TRBJ1-2 | . | TRBD1 | TRBV9 | TGTGCCAGCAGCGGAACTTCCGGGACAGGGGATGGCTACACCTTC | CASSGTSGTGDGYTF
TRBJ1-2 | . | . | TRBV28 | TGTGCCAGCAGTTTGAGAGGGCCCAGCTACACCTTC | CASSLRGPSYTF
TRBJ2-3 | . | . | TRBV7-2 | TGTGCCAGCAGCTTAGGGACCTCCCACACAGATACGCAGTATTTT | CASSLGTSHTDTQYF
TRBJ2-7 | many | . | TRBV9 | TGTGCCAGCAGCGCTCAGGGGCAGGCCTACGAGCAGTACTTC | CASSAQGQAYEQYF
TRBJ2-5 | . | . | TRBV7-2 | TGTGCCAGCAGCTTAGGGGTGGCGACCCAGTACTTC | CASSLGVATQYF
TRBJ1-1 | few | . | TRBV7-9 | TGTGCCAGCAGCATCGGACAGCTTCCTTTGCTGAATCTTCGGGCTTTCTTT | CASSIGQLPLLNLRAFF
TRBJ2-1 | few | . | TRBV7-9 | TGTGTCAGCAGCCTCCTAGGTGATGAGCAGTTCTTC | CVSSLLGDEQFF
TRBJ2-5 | many | . | TRBV29-1 | TGCAGCGTTGCTCCCCCCCCTCGGGAGACCCAGTACTTC | CSVAPPPRETQYF
TRBJ2-5 | . | TRBD1 | TRBV20-1 | TGCAGTGCTAGTAACAGACAGGGCTCCTATGAGCAGTACTTC | CSASNRQGSYEQYF
TRBJ1-2 | . | . | TRBV7-9 | TGTGCCAGCAGCTCCTCCGCCAGGACAGAAGGCTACACCTTC | CASSSSARTEGYTF
TRBJ1-2 | . | . | TRBV30 | TGTGCCTGGAGGAACCAGGCAATTTCCAACTATGGCTACACCTTC | CAWRNQAISNYGYTF
TRBJ2-1 | . | TRBD2 | TRBV9 | TGTGCCAGCAGCGTACTTTGGGGGGAGGGAAATGAGCAGTTCTTC | CASSVLWGEGNEQFF
TRBJ2-2 | . | TRBD1 | TRBV29-1 | TGCAGCGCCCTGGGACAGGCCGGGGAGCTGTTTTTT | CSALGQAGELFF
TRBJ2-7 | many | . | TRBV5-1 | TGCGCCAGCAGTAGGGACACATCCTACGAGCAGTACTTC | CASSRDTSYEQYF
TRBJ1-5 | few | TRBD1 | TRBV6-1 | TGTGCCAGCAGTGCCACAGGGGGACCTGATCAGCCCCAGCATTTT | CASSATGGPDQPQHF